These 10 T cell receptor beta chains originate from one sample sequenced in a study of T cell repertoires in cytomegalovirus infection. Using its own MiXCR run on the reads, TCRdb lists one record per CDR3 protein. This sample has 160,000 or so distinct CDR3 sequences, with under 20% found just once. The sequencing sample was made of CD8+ T cells from PBMCs. These TCRs come from a human donor in good health (CMV status not recorded). Some clones in this sample may be carry-over from other donors' samples.

The V call is TRBV9, the J call TRBJ1-1; D remains unclear. There are 16 residues in the CDR3. V lost 3 bases, J lost 5 bases, and 20 bases lay in between. Germline V gives CDR1 SGDLS, CDR2 YYNGEE. The CDR3 nucleotides read TGTGCCAGCAGCGAACGCGGGGAGGGCGGACGGACTGAAGCTTTCTTT. Protein: CASSERGEGGRTEAFF.

The gene calls are TRBV28 and TRBJ2-3; either TRBD1 or TRBD2 may supply D (6 bases each). CDR3 size: 12 residues. Trimming left V 2 bases short and J 12 bases short, with 12 bases between. CDR1 is MDHEN and CDR2 is SYDVKM in the germline V gene. The CDR3 bases are TGTGCCAGCAGTTTAGGGGGGCTGATTCAGTATTTT. Protein product: CASSLGGLIQYF.

The chain has TRBV7-9 and TRBJ2-1; D possibly corresponds to TRBD1 (6 bases). The CDR3 sequence is 15 residues long. V was trimmed by 6 bases and J by 1 base, leaving 13 bases between them. Germline V gives CDR1 SEHNR, CDR2 FQNEAQ (reference sequence). In DNA, the CDR3 is TGTGCCAGCAGGGAACAGGGAAAGTCCTACAATGAGCAGTTCTTC. Translation: CASREQGKSYNEQFF.

In DNA, the CDR3 is TGTGCCAGCAGGAACACAGGGGCGGCCGGGGAGCTGTTTTTT. Amino acid sequence: CASRNTGAAGELFF. J is TRBJ2-2 and V is TRBV28, with 7 positions matching TRBD1. CDR1 is MDHEN, CDR2 SYDVKM, per germline. The J segment lost 6 bases and the V segment lost 6 bases, leaving 7 bases of the junction unmatched. CDR3 length: 14 amino acids.

This clonotype was observed many times. This rearrangement joins TRBV10-2 to TRBJ2-1, with 8 bases matching TRBD2. J lost 8 bases, V lost 10 bases, and 13 bases had no gene match. This CDR3 region has 14 residues. The germline gives CDR1 WSHSY, CDR2 SAAADI. The CDR3 DNA reads TGCGCCACCCGGGCACGGGGGGGGGCATATGAGCAGTTCTTC. It encodes CATRARGGAYEQFF.

This clonotype was counted at least ten times. This sequence joins TRBV20-1 and TRBJ2-3, with TRBD2 identical over 7 bases. V lost 3 bases to trimming and J lost 3 bases; unmatched junction nucleotides: 9. The CDR3 totals 15 residues. Per the germline V gene, CDR1 is DFQATT and CDR2 is SNEGSKA (reference sequence). Here the CDR3 reads CSARWAGVSTDTQYF. CDR3 nucleotide sequence: TGCAGTGCTAGGTGGGCGGGAGTGAGTACAGATACGCAGTATTTT.

The chain employs TRBV15 and TRBJ1-5, with a weak D call TRBD1 (5 bases). V was cut by 1 base and J by 2 bases, with 15 bases left in between. Looked up from germline, CDR1 is LNHNV and CDR2 is YYDKDF (reference sequence). CDR3 length: 17 residues. Here the CDR3 reads CATSRVPGGDRNQPQHF. Written as DNA, the CDR3 is TGTGCCACCAGCAGAGTCCCGGGGGGGGACCGCAATCAGCCCCAGCATTTT.

This clonotype was counted only a few times. The chain carries TRBV6-6 and TRBJ1-1; D may be TRBD1 (5 bases). This CDR3 has 14 residues. Germline assignment: CDR1 MNHNY and CDR2 SVGAGI (reference sequence). Trimming removed 2 bases at V and 4 bases at J, with 11 bases between. The CDR3 bases are TGTGCCAGCAGTTACGGGGGGTCGGGCACTGAAGCTTTCTTT. It translates to CASSYGGSGTEAFF.

In nucleotides, the CDR3 is TGTGCCAGCAGTTTCGAGGGTGCGAGCAATCAGCCCCAGCATTTT. Translation: CASSFEGASNQPQHF. This rearrangement joins TRBV28 to TRBJ1-5; D is ambiguous. Trimming shortened V by 3 bases and J by 1 base, and 10 bases separated the two germline ends. Germline V gives CDR1 MDHEN, CDR2 SYDVKM. The CDR3 loop spans 15 amino acids.

In its sample, this clonotype was seen many times. The chain recombines TRBV7-8 with TRBJ2-7; 13 bases are shared with TRBD2. Germline lookup yields CDR1 SGHVS and CDR2 FQNEAQ. The CDR3 is 16 amino acids. Trimming removed 5 bases from V and 0 bases from J; junction bases left unmatched: 4. The CDR3 DNA is TGTGCCAGCAGCACCGGACTAGCGGGAGTCTCCTACGAGCAGTACTTC. Encoded protein: CASSTGLAGVSYEQYF.